A single sample gave rise to the 29 T cell receptor beta chains below, sequenced in a study of circulating and synovial CD4+ cells in juvenile arthritis. TCRdb's copy holds only in-frame clones and misses some; the assay was immunoSEQ multiplex PCR. The data contain about 4,000 clones, around 83% of them singletons. The specimen sequenced was CD4+ T cells from synovial fluid. These receptors all stem from a human donor with juvenile idiopathic arthritis.

This clone was counted a few times. A junction end diverges from the germline sequence, so it may reflect a read error. Distinct nucleotide sequences in the sample also encode this CDR3. The rearrangement links TRBV19 to TRBJ2-7, with 12 bases identical to TRBD2. The CDR3 length is 14 residues. CDR1 and CDR2 (germline): LNHDA, SQIVND (reference sequence). CDR3 sequence: CASRETSGRNEQYF. CDR3 DNA sequence: TGTGCCAGTAGGGAGACTAGCGGGAGAAACGAGCAGTATTTC.

This rearrangement joins TRBV11-2 to TRBJ2-3, with 7 bases fitting TRBD2. The ends lost 3 bases at V and 2 bases at J; junction bases unmatched: 8. There are 16 residues in the CDR3. Per germline, CDR1 SGHAT and CDR2 FQNNGV. This chain's CDR3 is CASSLRAGVITDTQYF. DNA for the CDR3: TGTGCCAGCAGCTTGCGCGCGGGGGTGATCACAGATACGCAGTATTTT.

The chain combines TRBV7-2 with TRBJ1-1; tentative D call: TRBD1 (6 bases). Trimming removed 3 bases at V and 0 bases at J, with 11 bases between. The CDR3 covers 15 residues. The germline V gene has CDR1 SGHTA and CDR2 FQGNSA. The CDR3 sequence is CASSLAGDMNTEAFF. The CDR3 coding sequence is TGTGCCAGCAGCTTGGCGGGGGACATGAACACTGAAGCTTTCTTT.

The chain has TRBV18 and TRBJ1-1; possibly TRBD1 for D (6 bases). Between the trimmed V and J ends, which lost 6 bases and 6 bases, there was a span of 11 bases. Per the germline V gene, CDR1 is KGHSH and CDR2 is LQKENI. The CDR3 is made up of 12 amino acids. CDR3 region: CASSLTGPEAFF. In DNA, the CDR3 is TGTGCCAGCTCGCTAACAGGGCCTGAAGCTTTCTTT. Looking up the rest from reference TRBV18 and TRBJ1-1 gives the full variable domain: NAGVMQNPRHLVRRRGQEARLRCSPMKGHSHVYWYRQLPEEGLKFMVYLQKENIIDESGMPKERFSAEFPKEGPSILRIQQVVRGDSAAYFCASSLTGPEAFFGQGTRLTVV.

This clone was counted only a few times. The chain uses TRBV10-2 and TRBJ1-1, with a tentative D call TRBD1 (5 bases). The V gene lost 6 bases and the J gene lost 2 bases, with 10 bases spanning the gap. Germline-derived CDR1 and CDR2 are WSHSY and SAAADI. The CDR3 runs to 13 residues. CDR3: CASSVTVNTEAFF. The CDR3 nucleotides read TGCGCCAGCAGCGTGACAGTTAACACTGAAGCTTTCTTT.

V is TRBV30 and J is TRBJ1-1; D is uncertain. Trimming left V 2 bases short and J 1 base short, with 17 bases between. This CDR3 region has 16 residues. The germline gives CDR1 GTSNPN, CDR2 SVGIG (reference sequence). The CDR3 loop is CAWSPPKIDPNTEAFF. The CDR3 bases are TGTGCCTGGAGTCCCCCTAAGATCGATCCGAACACTGAAGCTTTCTTT.

The chain uses TRBV19 and TRBJ1-5, with D hard to call. The V and J ends lost 3 bases and 4 bases respectively, with 10 bases between them. Germline CDR1 LNHDA, CDR2 SQIVND (reference sequence). The CDR3 is made up of 14 amino acids. CDR3 amino acids: CASSMLQLNQPQHF. CDR3 DNA: TGTGCCAGTAGTATGTTACAGCTTAATCAGCCCCAGCATTTT.

This rearrangement joins TRBV19 to TRBJ1-5; 10 nucleotides agree with TRBD1. Germline V gene data show CDR1 as LNHDA and CDR2 as SQIVND (reference sequence). With 3 bases clipped from V and 6 bases from J, the junction kept 8 bases outside the gene matches. The CDR3 sequence is 16 residues long. The CDR3 coding sequence is TGTGCCAGTAGTATCCAGACAGGGGGCTCGGGTCAGCCCCAGCATTTT. Protein product: CASSIQTGGSGQPQHF. The complete variable domain, with remaining parts taken from reference TRBV19 and TRBJ1-5, reads DGGITQSPKYLFRKEGQNVTLSCEQNLNHDAMYWYRQDPGQGLRLIYYSQIVNDFQKGDIAEGYSVSREKKESFPLTVTSAQKNPTAFYLCASSIQTGGSGQPQHFGDGTRLSIL.

This chain joins TRBV7-9 and TRBJ2-1, with D perhaps TRBD1 (5 bases). CDR3 size: 15 residues. Germline assignment: CDR1 SEHNR and CDR2 FQNEAQ (reference sequence). V was pared by 5 bases and J by 6 bases, with 17 bases between. CDR3 in amino acids: CASSLTQGWGNEQFF. The CDR3 nucleotides are TGTGCCAGCAGCCTGACGCAGGGCTGGGGCAATGAGCAGTTCTTC.

V is TRBV7-2 and J is TRBJ1-6; 7 nucleotides agree with TRBD1. With 6 bases clipped from V and 6 bases from J, the junction kept 8 bases outside the gene matches. The CDR3 spans 15 residues. Germline V lookup: CDR1 SGHTA, CDR2 FQGNSA. Here the CDR3 DNA reads TGTGCCAGCAGGACGACAGGGCCTAGTAATTCACCCCTCCACTTT. Translating gives CASRTTGPSNSPLHF.

This chain connects TRBV29-1 to TRBJ2-1, with 14 bases aligning to TRBD2. J gave up 6 bases and V 7 bases, and 8 bases lay outside the gene matches. This CDR3 has 15 amino acids. In germline, CDR1 is SQVTM, CDR2 ANQGSEA. This CDR3 reads CSARPTSGRANEQFF. In DNA form, the CDR3 reads TGCAGCGCCCGGCCGACTAGCGGGAGGGCCAATGAGCAGTTCTTC.

The J gene is TRBJ1-6, the V gene TRBV10-3; D perhaps matches TRBD1 (6 bases). This CDR3 is 15 amino acids long. The germline V gene has CDR1 ENHRY and CDR2 SYGVKD. Between the trimmed V and J ends, which lost 5 bases and 5 bases, there was a span of 13 bases. CDR3 sequence (DNA): TGTGCCATCAGTAACAGGGATTGGGATAATTCACCCCTCCACTTT. Translating it yields CAISNRDWDNSPLHF.

The CDR3 loop reads CASSPRGGDGEAFF. For the CDR3, the DNA is TGTGCCAGCAGTCCCCGGGGGGGCGATGGTGAAGCTTTCTTT. This chain joins TRBV2 and TRBJ1-1; perhaps TRBD1 as D (6 bases). V was trimmed by 5 bases and J by 7 bases, leaving 17 bases between them. Germline CDR1 is SNHLY and CDR2 is FYNNEI. CDR3 length: 14 residues.

V usage is TRBV6-1 and J usage is TRBJ2-3; tentatively, D is TRBD2 (6 bases). CDR3 length: 18 amino acids. The germline CDR1 and CDR2 sequences are MNHNS and SASEGT. V dropped 0 bases and J dropped 8 bases, with 24 bases sitting between them. The DNA for the CDR3 is TGTGCCAGCAGTGAAGCGTTGACTAGTGCAGCACAACTTGGTACGCAGTATTTT. Protein sequence: CASSEALTSAAQLGTQYF.

This clone was recorded a few times. The chain couples TRBV7-2 to TRBJ2-5; D possibly corresponds to TRBD2 (6 bases). Germline V gene sequence: CDR1 SGHTA, CDR2 FQGNSA. The CDR3 is 14 amino acids. Trimming cost V 6 bases and J 4 bases, with 15 bases left between them. The CDR3 region is CASSPAQGGETQYF. The DNA of the CDR3 is TGTGCCAGCAGTCCCGCCCAGGGAGGAGAGACCCAGTACTTC.

J is TRBJ2-3 and V is TRBV18; tentatively, D is TRBD2 (5 bases). This CDR3 comprises 13 residues. V was shortened by 3 bases and J by 6 bases, with 10 bases between the two germline ends. Germline CDR1 and CDR2: KGHSH and LQKENI. The DNA for the CDR3 is TGTGCCAGCTCACCGACCTCGGGGGATACGCAGTATTTT. Amino acid sequence: CASSPTSGDTQYF.

V and J are TRBV10-1 and TRBJ2-4; unclear D gene. CDR1 is WNHNN and CDR2 is SYGVQD in the germline V gene (reference sequence). CDR3 size: 13 residues. V lost 2 bases, J lost 9 bases, and 11 bases lay in between. CDR3 nucleotide sequence: TGCGCCAGCAGTGAGGACTCCCGGTCCATTCAGTACTTC. Translation gives CASSEDSRSIQYF.

This chain connects TRBV6-1 to TRBJ2-7; D may be TRBD2 (6 bases). V dropped 11 bases and J dropped 3 bases, with 14 bases sitting between them. This CDR3 region has 12 residues. CDR1 and CDR2 (germline): MNHNS, SASEGT. CDR3 amino acids: CALTVGGYEQYF. The CDR3 coding sequence is TGTGCCTTAACAGTCGGGGGCTACGAGCAGTACTTC.

The genes are TRBV10-1 and TRBJ2-2, with a tentative D call TRBD1 (5 bases). V lost 3 bases and J 3 bases, leaving 11 bases between the germline ends. Germline lookup yields CDR1 WNHNN and CDR2 SYGVQD (reference sequence). The CDR3 consists of 15 residues. CDR3 DNA sequence: TGCGCCAGCAGTGATTGGAAAGGGGACACCGGGGAGCTGTTTTTT. This gives the protein CASSDWKGDTGELFF.

CDR3 protein: CASSVGEGGFSYEQYF. CDR3 nucleotides: TGTGCCAGCAGCGTAGGCGAGGGAGGGTTTTCCTACGAGCAGTACTTC. The genes are TRBV9 and TRBJ2-7; 7 nucleotides agree with TRBD2. Trimming removed 0 bases from V and 1 base from J; junction bases left unmatched: 7. Germline values: CDR1 SGDLS, CDR2 YYNGEE. The CDR3 totals 16 residues.

This chain connects TRBV11-2 to TRBJ2-7, with D possibly TRBD2 on 5 matching bases. The V and J ends lost 0 bases and 4 bases respectively, with 19 bases between them. CDR1 is SGHAT and CDR2 is FQNNGV in the germline V gene. The CDR3 runs to 17 residues. The CDR3 loop reads CASSLDRFRTGVYEQYF. For the CDR3, the DNA is TGTGCCAGCAGCTTAGATCGATTCCGGACTGGGGTATACGAGCAGTACTTC. The full variable domain, completed using reference TRBV11-2 and TRBJ2-7, is EAGVAQSPRYKIIEKRQSVAFWCNPISGHATLYWYQQILGQGPKLLIQFQNNGVVDDSQLPKDRFSAERLKGVDSTLKIQPAKLEDSAVYLCASSLDRFRTGVYEQYFGPGTRLTVT.

This clone was seen once. The V call is TRBV6-5, the J call TRBJ2-7; D call uncertain. The ends were cut back, 5 bases at V and 0 bases at J, with 14 bases in the middle. This CDR3 is 15 amino acids long. The germline V gene has CDR1 MNHEY and CDR2 SVGAGI. The CDR3 DNA reads as TGTGCCAGCAGTCAGATGAAAACCAGCTCCTACGAGCAGTACTTC. Amino acid sequence: CASSQMKTSSYEQYF.

The J gene is TRBJ1-5, the V gene TRBV19, with unresolved D. The CDR3 contains 15 residues. The germline V and J ends were trimmed by 4 bases and 1 base, with 11 bases remaining between them. The V gene's germline CDR1 is LNHDA and CDR2 SQIVND (reference sequence). The CDR3 loop reads CASSRLVLSNQPQHF. In DNA, the CDR3 is TGTGCCAGTAGTAGGCTGGTTTTGAGCAATCAGCCCCAGCATTTT.

V gene TRBV2 combines with J gene TRBJ1-5; D uncertain. Germline CDR1 reads SNHLY; CDR2 reads FYNNEI. Trimming shortened V by 7 bases and J by 7 bases, and 23 bases separated the two germline ends. The CDR3 is made up of 16 amino acids. In DNA form, the CDR3 reads TGTGCCAGCATAATGGGATGGAGCATAGCGGGGCAGCCCCAGCATTTT. It is translated as CASIMGWSIAGQPQHF.

Concerning this clone itself: This specimen includes other DNA sequences encoding the same CDR3. V gene TRBV6-1 combines with J gene TRBJ1-5, with D tentatively TRBD1 (5 bases). The CDR3 contains 15 residues. Trimming removed 2 bases from V and 4 bases from J, with 12 bases in between. CDR1 is MNHNS and CDR2 is SASEGT in the germline V gene. CDR3 nucleotide sequence: TGTGCCAGCAGTGAAAACACAGGCGAAAATCAGCCCCAGCATTTT. It yields the protein CASSENTGENQPQHF.

J is TRBJ1-1 and V is TRBV28, with TRBD1 as a possible D gene (6 bases). V lost 5 bases and J lost 4, with 14 bases in between. The CDR3 runs to 14 residues. CDR1 and CDR2 from the germline V gene are MDHEN and SYDVKM. The DNA of the CDR3 is TGTGCCAGCAGTCCGGACAGACCGGTCACTGAAGCTTTCTTT. This translates into CASSPDRPVTEAFF. Combining the CDR3 with reference TRBV28 and TRBJ1-1 gives the whole variable domain DVKVTQSSRYLVKRTGEKVFLECVQDMDHENMFWYRQDPGLGLRLIYFSYDVKMKEKGDIPEGYSVSREKKERFSLILESASTNQTSMYLCASSPDRPVTEAFFGQGTRLTVV.

The DNA for the CDR3 is TGCGCCAGCAGCCAAGAGGGAGGGATCTATGGCTACACCTTC. It encodes CASSQEGGIYGYTF. The V call is TRBV4-3, the J call TRBJ1-2, with no clear D. The CDR3 covers 14 residues. CDR1 LGHNA and CDR2 YSLEER come from the germline V gene. Deletions cut 0 bases from V and 4 bases from J, with 9 bases between.

The rearrangement joins TRBV19 to TRBJ2-1; 13 nucleotides align to TRBD2. CDR1 LNHDA and CDR2 SQIVND come from the germline V gene (reference sequence). The length of the CDR3 is 16 residues. Trimming took 5 bases from V and 7 from J; bases not matched to a gene: 8. The CDR3 is CASSVIGTSGANEQFF. The CDR3 region has the DNA TGTGCCAGTAGTGTGATTGGGACTAGCGGGGCTAATGAGCAGTTCTTC.

V gene TRBV27 combines with J gene TRBJ1-1; a possible D gene is TRBD1 (6 bases). Per the germline V gene, CDR1 is MNHEY and CDR2 is SMNVEV (reference sequence). The length of the CDR3 is 16 residues. The germline V and J ends were trimmed by 3 bases and 2 bases, with 16 bases remaining between them. The CDR3 DNA reads as TGTGCCAGCAGTTTCAACCTAATCGGGACAAACACTGAAGCTTTCTTT. Translating it yields CASSFNLIGTNTEAFF.